The sequence of this TCR beta chain was determined in a study of blood T cell repertoires in COVID-19. Overall study context: The United States, Italy and Spain supplied acute and convalescent COVID-19 samples. PBMCs, B-cell-depleted T cells, or T cells provided the cDNA or gDNA that made up the material.

Original processing methods: Reference gene primer amplification gave estimated nucleated cell counts. Here immunoSEQ multiplex PCR was the method, and the copy in TCRdb shows in-frame clones only, minus some. The V and J calls and clone size come from that table; D and trimming were worked out from the DNA. The table lists around 80,000 clones, under 85% of them singletons. This clone was observed a handful of times. The length of the CDR3 is 16 residues. V was pared by 11 bases and J by 0 bases, with 17 bases between. The clonotype originates from a human donor in a cohort sampled during active COVID-19. The rearrangement joins TRBV23-1 to TRBJ2-6, with TRBD2 as a possible D gene (6 bases). TRBV23-1 is classed as an ORF, of uncertain function. Source material: peripheral blood. CDR3 coding DNA: TGCGCCCCCAGGAGGGTGGGGATCTCTGGGGCCAACGTCCTGACTTTC. Translating gives CAPRRVGISGANVLTF.